The 3 T cell receptor beta chains in this list originate from one sample, sequenced in a study of T cells after yellow fever vaccination. Using its own MiXCR run on the 5' RACE reads, TCRdb lists one record per CDR3 protein. Seen here are 65,000 to 90,000 distinct CDR3 sequences, 13% observed once, and the top ten hold approximately 25%. Sequenced here: CD8+ T cells not binding an NS4B(214-222) dextramer, sorted from PBMCs, sampled 21 days after the first yellow fever vaccination. These receptors were collected from a man aged 18 to 30 who received the YFV17D yellow fever vaccine.

This clonotype has a handful of counts. This chain links TRBV10-3 with TRBJ2-3, with 10 positions matching TRBD2. Germline trimming cut 8 bases from V and 5 bases from J; bases unmatched to any gene: 7. The CDR3 loop spans 14 amino acids. The germline V gene encodes CDR1 ENHRY and CDR2 SYGVKD. The CDR3 reads CAIQGLAGEDTQYF. The CDR3 DNA is TGTGCCATCCAGGGGCTAGCGGGGGAAGATACGCAGTATTTT.

The table lists this clonotype with a few counts. The chain has TRBV27 and TRBJ1-1, with D perhaps matching TRBD1 (5 bases). The CDR3 has 14 residues. Between the trimmed V and J ends, which lost 7 bases and 6 bases, there was a span of 18 bases. In germline, CDR1 is MNHEY, CDR2 SMNVEV (reference sequence). The chain's CDR3 is CASKYGANAAEAFF. The CDR3 DNA reads as TGTGCCAGCAAGTATGGGGCAAACGCCGCTGAAGCTTTCTTT.

The genes are TRBV5-1 and TRBJ2-3; D is unclear. The CDR3 runs to 12 residues. CDR1 and CDR2 (germline): SGHRS, YFSETQ. The germline V and J ends were trimmed by 0 bases and 5 bases, with 4 bases remaining between them. The CDR3 DNA follows: TGCGCCAGCAGCTTGGGCGTAGATACGCAGTATTTT. It yields the protein CASSLGVDTQYF. Full variable domain (remainder filled in from reference TRBV5-1 and TRBJ2-3): KAGVTQTPRYLIKTRGQQVTLSCSPISGHRSVSWYQQTPGQGLQFLFEYFSETQRNKGNFPGRFSGRQFSNSRSEMNVSTLELGDSALYLCASSLGVDTQYFGPGTRLTVL.